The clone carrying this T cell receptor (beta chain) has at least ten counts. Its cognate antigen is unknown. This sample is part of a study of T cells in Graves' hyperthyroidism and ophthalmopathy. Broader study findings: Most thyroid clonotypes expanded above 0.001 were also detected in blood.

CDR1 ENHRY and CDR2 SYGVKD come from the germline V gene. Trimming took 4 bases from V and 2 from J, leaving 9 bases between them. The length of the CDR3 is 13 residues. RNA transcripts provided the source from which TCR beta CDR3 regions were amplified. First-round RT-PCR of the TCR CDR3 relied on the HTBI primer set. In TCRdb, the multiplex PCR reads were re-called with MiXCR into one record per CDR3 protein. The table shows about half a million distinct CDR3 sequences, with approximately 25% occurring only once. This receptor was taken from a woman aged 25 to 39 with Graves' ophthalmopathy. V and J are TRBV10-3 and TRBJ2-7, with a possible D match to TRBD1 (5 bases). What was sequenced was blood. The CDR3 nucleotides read TGTGCCATCAGTGGACAGAGTACCTACGAGCAGTACTTC. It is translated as CAISGQSTYEQYF.